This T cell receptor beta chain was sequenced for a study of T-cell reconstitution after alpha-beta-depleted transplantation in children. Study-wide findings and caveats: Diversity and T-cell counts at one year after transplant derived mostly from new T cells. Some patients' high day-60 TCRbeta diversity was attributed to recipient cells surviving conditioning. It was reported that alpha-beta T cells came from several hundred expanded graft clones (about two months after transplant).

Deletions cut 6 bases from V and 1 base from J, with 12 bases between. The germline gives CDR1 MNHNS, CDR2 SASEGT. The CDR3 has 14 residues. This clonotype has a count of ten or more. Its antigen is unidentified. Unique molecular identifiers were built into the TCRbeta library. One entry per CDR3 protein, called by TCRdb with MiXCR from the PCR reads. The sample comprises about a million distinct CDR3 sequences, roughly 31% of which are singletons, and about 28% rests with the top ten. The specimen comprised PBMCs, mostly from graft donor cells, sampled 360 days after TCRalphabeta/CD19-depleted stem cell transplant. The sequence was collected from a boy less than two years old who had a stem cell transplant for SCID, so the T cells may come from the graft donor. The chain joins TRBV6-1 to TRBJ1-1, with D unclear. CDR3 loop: CASSPRFPNTEAFF. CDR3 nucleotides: TGTGCCAGCAGCCCCAGGTTTCCGAACACTGAAGCTTTCTTT.